The text below deals with one TCR beta chain. The antigen this receptor binds is unknown. The record has no base qualities; no much larger clone is one base away. This entry comes from a study of blood T cell repertoires in COVID-19 (TCRdb year 2020). In terms of the full investigation: Collaborator samples came from the United States, Italy and Spain and covered acute and convalescent phases of COVID-19. The material from the prospective study consisted of cDNA or gDNA derived from T cells, B-cell-depleted T cells, or PBMCs. The samples were drawn from the first 160 participants of the ongoing ImmuneRACE study and from over 950 subjects provided by 6 global collaborators. Deeply sampled blood TCRbeta repertoires from subjects exposed to, actively infected with, or recovered from COVID-19 were included in the dataset. A freely available public database, intended as a resource for researchers studying the immune response to SARS-CoV-2, is where the repertoires were released. Where available, HLA class I and class II types were taken from metadata supplied by the sample provider and were not determined by assay-based typing. Sample metadata almost always included a de-identified subject ID, COVID-19 status, age in years and sex.

TCRbeta CDR3 regions were amplified from genomic DNA using the immunoSEQ Assay, a bias-controlled multiplex PCR. In the authors' own workflow: Within the assay, amplification of reference gene primers was used to estimate how many nucleated cells each sample contained. To quantify the absolute abundance of each unique TCRbeta CDR3 rearrangement, sequence reads were collapsed and filtered. For each sample, productive Simpson clonality was calculated as the square root of Simpson's diversity index over productive rearrangements. TCRdb took over this immuneACCESS table, retaining in-frame rearrangements with V and J assigned. Such tables are incomplete; in checked studies, under half of the missing clones stem from an unresolved V gene, and the remainder is unexplained. That table is the source of V, J and clone size, and D and trimming were worked out from the DNA. For this sample there are roughly 250,000 clones; 80% to 95% appear just once. Together, the top ten hold 2% to 3% of the sample.

The full study reports these points: Clinical and demographic metadata were provided uncurated, with the amount varying by source and participant.

In Seattle, one collaborating source enrolled patients while the infection was active and tracked those patients longitudinally over the course of disease. Collaborating institutions collected whole blood in K2EDTA tubes following their own protocols. For TCRbeta analysis, collaborator samples were shipped as frozen whole blood, as isolated PBMCs, or as DNA extracted from either sample type. The TCR was taken from a young adult with COVID-19, enrolled during active disease. Sequenced input: peripheral blood.

The CDR3 has the sequence CAIASRTGNEQFF. The DNA sequence reads TGTGCCATCGCATCTAGAACGGGGAATGAGCAGTTCTTC. The rearrangement combines TRBV19 with TRBJ2-1; a weak D assignment points to TRBD2 (5 bases agree). V is clipped by 10 bases and J by 7 bases, and the sequence between their germline boundaries is 17 bases long. The germline V gene encodes CDR1 LNHDA and CDR2 SQIVND (reference sequence). CDR3 length: 13 amino acids, cysteine to phenylalanine. Here the CDR3 DNA is all that survives: 39 bases in frame from base 1.